Given below is one T cell receptor beta chain in context. Trimming removed 5 bases from V and 3 bases from J, with 7 bases in between. CDR3 length: 13 amino acids. Per germline, CDR1 KGHSH and CDR2 LQKENI. Running of the assay took place at deep level. The sorted-subset replicate PCRs were given around 200 ng DNA, which is approximately 30,000 T cell genomes. The repertoire was sequenced with immunoSEQ multiplex PCR; TCRdb's copy has only in-frame clones and lacks some. Among hundreds of thousands of clones listed, approximately 79% were seen once. The sample comes from a study of shared clonotypes between healthy human individuals.

This receptor was obtained from a woman aged 25 to 45 in good health. Sequenced sample: memory CD4+ T cells sorted from blood. Subset here: CD45RA-negative fraction. The chain links TRBV18 to TRBJ2-2; a possible D gene is TRBD1 (5 bases). The CDR3, as DNA: TGTGCCAGCTCATCGACAGACACCGGGGAGCTGTTTTTT. This gives the protein CASSSTDTGELFF.